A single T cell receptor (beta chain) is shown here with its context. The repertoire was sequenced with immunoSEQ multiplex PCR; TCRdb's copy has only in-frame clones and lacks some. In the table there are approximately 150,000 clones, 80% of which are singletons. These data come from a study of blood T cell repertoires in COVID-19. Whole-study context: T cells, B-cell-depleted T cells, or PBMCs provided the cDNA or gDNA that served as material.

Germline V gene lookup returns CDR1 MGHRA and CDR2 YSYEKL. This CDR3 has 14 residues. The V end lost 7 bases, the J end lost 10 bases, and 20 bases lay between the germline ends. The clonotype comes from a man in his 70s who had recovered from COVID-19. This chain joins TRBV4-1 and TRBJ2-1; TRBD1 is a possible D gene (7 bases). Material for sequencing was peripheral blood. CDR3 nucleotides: TGCGCCAGCACCCACGTGGAGGGGGCAAAGGAGCAGTTCTTC. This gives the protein CASTHVEGAKEQFF.